A single sample gave rise to the 21 T cell receptor beta chains below, sequenced in a study of OX40 agonist ivuxolimab in advanced cancers. This table comes from immunoSEQ multiplex PCR, and its TCRdb copy is limited to in-frame clones, with some not included. The sample records under 80,000 clones, roughly 90% being singletons. Sequencing used CD4+ or CD8+ T cells sorted from blood, obtained in a trial of the OX40 agonist ivuxolimab. These receptors came from an adult with an advanced solid tumor such as melanoma, head and neck, liver or kidney cancer.

The chain carries TRBV11-2 and TRBJ1-3; D gene uncertain. Trimming shortened V by 6 bases and J by 4 bases, and 13 bases separated the two germline ends. Germline CDR1 reads SGHAT; CDR2 reads FQNNGV. CDR3 length: 14 residues. The CDR3 DNA reads as TGTGCCAGCAGGGCGGGAGTATCCGGAAACACCATATATTTT. Translating it yields CASRAGVSGNTIYF.

This clone was detected a few times. The chain combines TRBV5-1 with TRBJ1-2; tentative D call: TRBD1 (5 bases). Trimming pared 1 base from V and 1 base from J, leaving 8 bases between. This CDR3 spans 14 amino acids. Germline lookup yields CDR1 SGHRS and CDR2 YFSETQ. The CDR3 region is CASSLIDSNYGYTF. The CDR3 nucleotides read TGCGCCAGCAGCTTGATTGACAGTAACTATGGCTACACCTTC.

This chain links TRBV9 with TRBJ1-2, with a tentative D call TRBD1 (5 bases). V was clipped by 3 bases and J by 8 bases, with 23 bases between them. Looked up from germline, CDR1 is SGDLS and CDR2 is YYNGEE. This CDR3 comprises 16 residues. The CDR3 DNA sequence: TGTGCCAGCAGCGGAGGAGGGAGGGGTTTACATGTCGGCTACACCTTC. Protein sequence: CASSGGGRGLHVGYTF.

This rearrangement joins TRBV10-3 to TRBJ2-7, with D unresolved. The CDR3 runs to 13 residues. The V and J ends lost 5 bases and 2 bases respectively, with 10 bases between them. Germline V gene data show CDR1 as ENHRY and CDR2 as SYGVKD. CDR3 nucleotides: TGTGCCATCAGTCCGTCGAGTACCTACGAGCAGTACTTC. Its translation is CAISPSSTYEQYF.

J is TRBJ2-3 and V is TRBV4-1; 11 bases agree with TRBD2. Germline V CDR1 and CDR2: MGHRA, YSYEKL. The CDR3 totals 17 residues. With 0 bases clipped from V and 6 bases from J, the junction kept 8 bases outside the gene matches. The CDR3 DNA sequence: TGCGCCAGCAGCCAAGAACTAGCGGGGGCCCTGCGGGATACGCAGTATTTT. Translation: CASSQELAGALRDTQYF.

The V call is TRBV5-1, the J call TRBJ1-1; TRBD1 is a possible D gene (6 bases). Trimming removed 5 bases at V and 5 bases at J, with 13 bases between. The CDR3 has 13 amino acids. Per the germline V gene, CDR1 is SGHRS and CDR2 is YFSETQ. The DNA of the CDR3 is TGCGCCAGCAGGGAGGGGGTCGGGACTGAAGCTTTCTTT. It is translated as CASREGVGTEAFF.

The chain links TRBV6-5 to TRBJ2-7, with D hard to call. V was pared by 4 bases and J by 5 bases, with 9 bases between. This CDR3 is built from 12 residues. The V gene's germline CDR1 is MNHEY and CDR2 SVGAGI. The CDR3 coding sequence is TGTGCCAGCAGTTCCTTCGGTAACGAGCAGTACTTC. Its protein product is CASSSFGNEQYF.

This clone was seen a single time. The chain combines TRBV29-1 with TRBJ2-1; 14 nucleotides align to TRBD2. Germline V gene data show CDR1 as SQVTM and CDR2 as ANQGSEA. Trimming at V came to 6 bases and at J to 12 bases, leaving 4 bases not matched to a gene. CDR3 length: 12 amino acids. For the CDR3, the DNA is TGCAGCGTCGGGACTAGCGGGAGAGGGCAGTTCTTC. It translates to CSVGTSGRGQFF.

V gene TRBV19 combines with J gene TRBJ1-3; tentative D call: TRBD1 (5 bases). Trimming shortened V by 6 bases and J by 6 bases, and 18 bases separated the two germline ends. The CDR3 runs 15 residues. Germline V gene sequence: CDR1 LNHDA, CDR2 SQIVND (reference sequence). CDR3 sequence (DNA): TGTGCCAGTAGCCCCCGGGACCGCGGGACAAACACCATATATTTT. Translation: CASSPRDRGTNTIYF.

V and J are TRBV19 and TRBJ1-3; D may be TRBD1 (6 bases). Trimming left V 6 bases short and J 4 bases short, with 13 bases between. CDR1 is LNHDA, CDR2 SQIVND, per germline (reference sequence). CDR3 length: 14 residues. The CDR3 loop reads CASRARGAGNTIYF. CDR3 nucleotides: TGTGCCAGTAGAGCCAGGGGAGCCGGAAACACCATATATTTT.

The chain combines TRBV19 with TRBJ2-5; 11 nucleotides align to TRBD2. CDR1 and CDR2 from the germline V gene are LNHDA and SQIVND (reference sequence). J gave up 6 bases and V 3 bases, and 12 bases lay outside the gene matches. CDR3 length: 17 amino acids. The CDR3 spells CASSMARLAGGRQTQYF. Here the CDR3 DNA reads TGTGCCAGTAGTATGGCGCGGTTAGCGGGGGGGCGTCAGACCCAGTACTTC.

This clone was detected only once. The gene calls are TRBV7-3 and TRBJ2-2, with D tentatively TRBD1 (6 bases). The V gene's germline CDR1 is SGHTA and CDR2 FQGTGA. The V end lost 4 bases, the J end lost 5 bases, and 14 bases lay between the germline ends. The CDR3 has 15 residues. The DNA of the CDR3 is TGTGCCAGCAGCTCACAGGGATGGGAAACCGGGGAGCTGTTTTTT. Its translation is CASSSQGWETGELFF.

CDR3 sequence reads: CASKTGHLISGELFF. In DNA, the CDR3 is TGTGCCAGTAAAACGGGACATCTAATTAGCGGGGAGCTGTTTTTT. The gene calls are TRBV19 and TRBJ2-2; perhaps TRBD1 as D (6 bases). Trimming took 7 bases from V and 7 from J, leaving 19 bases between them. The CDR3 is 15 amino acids. CDR1 and CDR2 from the germline V gene are LNHDA and SQIVND (reference sequence).

The CDR3 DNA reads TGTGCCAGTAGTCGTTCTAGCGGGGACCAAGAGACCCAGTACTTC. Its protein is CASSRSSGDQETQYF. The chain links TRBV19 to TRBJ2-5; 9 bases fit TRBD2. J was trimmed by 0 bases and V by 5 bases; bases with no gene match: 4. CDR1 and CDR2 (germline): LNHDA, SQIVND (reference sequence). This CDR3 has 15 residues.

The J gene is TRBJ1-3, the V gene TRBV23-1, with 8 positions matching TRBD1. TRBV23-1 is marked as an open reading frame, function uncertain. This CDR3 region has 17 residues. V lost 2 bases to trimming and J lost 1 base; unmatched junction nucleotides: 7. CDR3: CASSQHKTGASGNTIYF. CDR3 DNA: TGCGCCAGCAGTCAACATAAGACAGGGGCATCTGGAAACACCATATATTTT.

V gene TRBV18 combines with J gene TRBJ1-1; no firm D call. V was clipped by 3 bases and J by 1 base, with 6 bases between them. The CDR3 covers 13 residues. The germline gives CDR1 KGHSH, CDR2 LQKENI. DNA for the CDR3: TGTGCCAGCTCACCCTTGGGGAACACTGAAGCTTTCTTT. This gives the protein CASSPLGNTEAFF.

The chain employs TRBV2 and TRBJ1-4; no definite D call. The germline V gene encodes CDR1 SNHLY and CDR2 FYNNEI. V lost 7 bases to trimming and J lost 2 bases, with 14 bases between them. CDR3 length equals 15 residues. The CDR3 loop reads CASTMGYSTNEKLFF. The DNA of the CDR3 is TGTGCCAGCACAATGGGGTACTCCACTAATGAAAAACTGTTTTTT.

The chain employs TRBV28 and TRBJ1-1; a weak D match, TRBD1 (6 bases). This CDR3 has 16 amino acids. Germline V gives CDR1 MDHEN, CDR2 SYDVKM. Trimming removed 3 bases from V and 0 bases from J, with 14 bases in between. CDR3 protein: CASSLGGALMNTEAFF. The CDR3 nucleotides read TGTGCCAGCAGTTTGGGGGGGGCCCTGATGAACACTGAAGCTTTCTTT. The full variable domain, rest sourced from reference TRBV28 and TRBJ1-1, is DVKVTQSSRYLVKRTGEKVFLECVQDMDHENMFWYRQDPGLGLRLIYFSYDVKMKEKGDIPEGYSVSREKKERFSLILESASTNQTSMYLCASSLGGALMNTEAFFGQGTRLTVV.

This chain connects TRBV29-1 to TRBJ2-1; no definite D call. V was clipped by 7 bases and J by 9 bases, with 10 bases between them. The CDR3 contains 10 residues. CDR1 and CDR2 (germline): SQVTM, ANQGSEA. This CDR3 is CSGQVGEQFF. In nucleotides, the CDR3 is TGCAGCGGCCAAGTCGGTGAGCAGTTCTTC.

The rearrangement links TRBV18 to TRBJ1-1; TRBD1 is a possible D gene (6 bases). Trimming took 4 bases from V and 5 from J, leaving 11 bases between them. Germline V CDR1 and CDR2: KGHSH, LQKENI. This CDR3 is 13 amino acids long. CDR3 sequence (DNA): TGTGCCAGCTCACTATCAGGGGTGACTGAAGCTTTCTTT. Its translation: CASSLSGVTEAFF.

The chain combines TRBV6-6 with TRBJ1-3; D remains ambiguous. The length of the CDR3 is 15 residues. The germline gives CDR1 MNHNY, CDR2 SVGAGI (reference sequence). V lost 7 bases to trimming and J lost 3 bases, with 16 bases between them. The CDR3 is CASTNPGGGGNTIYF. As DNA, the CDR3 is TGTGCCAGCACCAACCCTGGAGGAGGTGGAAACACCATATATTTT.